This T cell receptor beta chain was identified during a study of T cell repertoires in aging, cancer and after chemotherapy. Multiplex touch-down PCR with TRB-A/B primers amplified rearranged V-D-J TRB sequences. A single record per CDR3 protein comes from TCRdb applying MiXCR to the multiplex PCR reads. Of just under 5,000 distinct CDR3 sequences detected, 25% to 40% appear once; the ten largest clones hold around a fifth. This clonotype was seen a handful of times. Its antigen is still unknown. The CDR3 is 17 amino acids. The germline V gene has CDR1 MNHEY and CDR2 SVGAGI. V lost 6 bases and J lost 4, with 22 bases in between. Amplification of TCR beta used genomic DNA extracted from peripheral blood. Study outcomes and limitations: Age-matched healthy donors had significantly more diverse, less clonal blood TCR repertoires than untreated cancer patients. Rebound thymic output was suggested by rising median generation probability during chemotherapy in each cancer cohort.

Sequenced material: blood. The chain is built from TRBV6-5 and TRBJ1-3, with D perhaps TRBD1 (5 bases). This clonotype was sampled from a human donor with a blood cancer. The donor label of this sample is uncertain. CDR3 residues: CASRTGNRYFSGNTIYF. CDR3 nucleotides: TGTGCCAGCAGGACGGGGAACAGGTATTTCTCCGGAAACACCATATATTTT.